This entry features one T cell receptor (beta chain) sequence. The source of the sample is a study of blood T cell repertoires in COVID-19. Across the whole study: COVID-19 samples from acute and convalescent phases originated in the United States, Italy and Spain. Sources were T cells, B-cell-depleted T cells, or PBMCs; the material itself was cDNA or gDNA.

Seattle-derived patients entered the study during active infection and were followed longitudinally. Germline lookup yields CDR1 SGHVS and CDR2 FNYEAQ. V lost 1 base to trimming and J lost 7 bases, with 19 bases between them. CDR3 size: 16 residues. Source study methods: Estimation of nucleated cell counts was performed using reference gene primer amplification. Using immunoSEQ multiplex PCR, the repertoire was profiled, and TCRdb retains in-frame clones only, with some absent. V and J calls plus clone size are reproduced from that table; the DNA served to infer D and trimming. The sample consists of 300,000 to 450,000 clones, about 89% of them appearing once.

The chain has TRBV7-6 and TRBJ1-2; D possibly corresponds to TRBD1 (6 bases). The sequence came from a woman aged 25 to 39 with COVID-19, enrolled during active disease. Specimen: peripheral blood. The CDR3 DNA follows: TGTGCCAGCAGCTTAGGGGGCCAGGGGAGCGTCGGTGGCTACACCTTC. As protein: CASSLGGQGSVGGYTF.